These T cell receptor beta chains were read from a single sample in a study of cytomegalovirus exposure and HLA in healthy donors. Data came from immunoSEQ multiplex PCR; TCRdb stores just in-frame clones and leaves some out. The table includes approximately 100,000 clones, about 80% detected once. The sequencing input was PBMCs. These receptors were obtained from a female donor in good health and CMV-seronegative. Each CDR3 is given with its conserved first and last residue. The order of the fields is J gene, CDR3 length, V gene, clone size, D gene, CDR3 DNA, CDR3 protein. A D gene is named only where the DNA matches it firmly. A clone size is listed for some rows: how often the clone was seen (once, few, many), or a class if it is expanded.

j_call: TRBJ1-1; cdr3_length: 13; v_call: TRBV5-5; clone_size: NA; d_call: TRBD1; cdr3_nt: TGTGCCAGCAGCCTGGGACAGACCTCTGAAGCTTTCTTT; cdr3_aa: CASSLGQTSEAFF
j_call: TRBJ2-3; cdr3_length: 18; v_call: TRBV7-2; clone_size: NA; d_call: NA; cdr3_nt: TGTGCCAGCAGTTCACGGGAACGAGGGACTTTGTTGTCAGATACGCAGTATTTT; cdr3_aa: CASSSRERGTLLSDTQYF
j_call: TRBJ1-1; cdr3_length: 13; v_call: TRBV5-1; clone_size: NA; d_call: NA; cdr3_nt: TGCGCCAGCAGCTTGACAGGGAGCACTGAAGCTTTCTTT; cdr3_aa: CASSLTGSTEAFF
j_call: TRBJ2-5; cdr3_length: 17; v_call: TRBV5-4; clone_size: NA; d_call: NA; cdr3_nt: TGTGCCAGCAGCCCAACTCCAGGACTGTATAAACAAGAGACCCAGTACTTC; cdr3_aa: CASSPTPGLYKQETQYF
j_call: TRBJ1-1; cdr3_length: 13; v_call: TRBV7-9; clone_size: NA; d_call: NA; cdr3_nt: TGTGGACTAACGGACGGTGCGGGCACTGAAGCTTTCTTT; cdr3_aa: CGLTDGAGTEAFF
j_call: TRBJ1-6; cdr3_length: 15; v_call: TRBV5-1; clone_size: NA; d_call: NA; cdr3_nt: TGCGCCAGCAGCTTGGGTCAGGGTAATAATTCACCCCTCCACTTT; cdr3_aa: CASSLGQGNNSPLHF
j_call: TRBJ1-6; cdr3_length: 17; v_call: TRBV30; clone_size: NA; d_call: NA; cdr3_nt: TGTGCCCGGAGGCTCTCGGGTTCTAGCTCCTATAATTCACCCCTCCACTTT; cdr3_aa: CARRLSGSSSYNSPLHF
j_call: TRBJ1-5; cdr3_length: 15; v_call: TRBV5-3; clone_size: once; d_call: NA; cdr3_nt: TGTGCCAGAAGCTTGTCCCCCCCTCGGGGGGAGCCCCAGCATTTT; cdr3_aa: CARSLSPPRGEPQHF
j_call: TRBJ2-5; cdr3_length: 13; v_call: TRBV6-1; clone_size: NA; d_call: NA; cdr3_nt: TGTGCCGCTCCCGGCAGGGGAGCAGAGACCCAGTACTTC; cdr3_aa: CAAPGRGAETQYF
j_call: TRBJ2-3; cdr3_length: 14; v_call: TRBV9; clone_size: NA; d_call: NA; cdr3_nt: TGTGCCAGCAGCGTAGAGGAGGGTCCAGATACGCAGTATTTT; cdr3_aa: CASSVEEGPDTQYF
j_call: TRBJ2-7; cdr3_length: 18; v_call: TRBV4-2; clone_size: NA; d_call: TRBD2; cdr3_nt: TGTGCCAGCAGCCAGGAAATCCTCCTAGCGGGGGGCGGGAACGAGCAGTACTTC; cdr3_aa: CASSQEILLAGGGNEQYF
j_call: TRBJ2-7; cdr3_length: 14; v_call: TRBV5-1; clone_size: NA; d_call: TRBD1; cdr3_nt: TGCGCCAGCAGCTTGATGGGACAGGGTTCCGAGCAGTACTTC; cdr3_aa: CASSLMGQGSEQYF
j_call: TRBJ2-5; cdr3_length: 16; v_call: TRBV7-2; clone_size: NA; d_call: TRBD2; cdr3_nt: TGTGCCAGCAGCTTAGCTAGCGGGGGGGGACAAGAGACCCAGTACTTC; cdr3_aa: CASSLASGGGQETQYF
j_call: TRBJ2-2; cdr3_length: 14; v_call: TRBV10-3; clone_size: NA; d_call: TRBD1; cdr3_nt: TGTGCCATCACCCCGACAGGGGTGACCGGGGAGCTGTTTTTT; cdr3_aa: CAITPTGVTGELFF
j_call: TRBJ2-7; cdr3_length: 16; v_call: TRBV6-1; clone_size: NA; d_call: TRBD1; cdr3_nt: TGTGCCAGCAGTGAAATAATGGGACAGGGCCGGTACGAGCAGTACTTC; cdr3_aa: CASSEIMGQGRYEQYF
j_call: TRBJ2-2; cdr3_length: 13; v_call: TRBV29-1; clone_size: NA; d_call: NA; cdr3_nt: TGCAGCGCCCTAGGCGGTGGCACCGGGGAGCTGTTTTTT; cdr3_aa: CSALGGGTGELFF
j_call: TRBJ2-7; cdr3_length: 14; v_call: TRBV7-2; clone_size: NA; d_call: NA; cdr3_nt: TGTGCCAGCAGCTTCTCCCCCGGCTCCTACGAGCAGTACTTC; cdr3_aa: CASSFSPGSYEQYF
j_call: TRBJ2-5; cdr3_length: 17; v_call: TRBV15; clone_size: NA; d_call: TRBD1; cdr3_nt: TGTGCCACCAGCAGAGATAAGGTGACAGGGGGGAGGGAGACCCAGTACTTC; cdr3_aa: CATSRDKVTGGRETQYF
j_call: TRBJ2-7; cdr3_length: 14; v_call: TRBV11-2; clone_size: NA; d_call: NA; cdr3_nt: TGTGCCAGCAGCTTAGGTAGGGACTCATACGAGCAGTACTTC; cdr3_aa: CASSLGRDSYEQYF
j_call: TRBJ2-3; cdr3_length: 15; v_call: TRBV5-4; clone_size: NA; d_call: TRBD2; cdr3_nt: TGTGCCAGCAGCAAGGAAGCGGGGGGGAGGGATACGCAGTATTTT; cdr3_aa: CASSKEAGGRDTQYF
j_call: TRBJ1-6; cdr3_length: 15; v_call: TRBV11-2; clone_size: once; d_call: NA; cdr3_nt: TGTGCCAGCAGCTTAGGATCAGGGGCGAATTCACCCCTCCACTTT; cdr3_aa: CASSLGSGANSPLHF
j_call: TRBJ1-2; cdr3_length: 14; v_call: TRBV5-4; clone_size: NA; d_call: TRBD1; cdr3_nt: TGTGCCAGCAGCTTGTCGGCAGACAGGGCGGGCTACACCTTC; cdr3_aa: CASSLSADRAGYTF
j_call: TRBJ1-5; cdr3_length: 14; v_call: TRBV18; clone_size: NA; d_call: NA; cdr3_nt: TGTGCCAGCTCACCCGGGCAGGGTGGTCAGCCCCAGCATTTT; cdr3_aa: CASSPGQGGQPQHF
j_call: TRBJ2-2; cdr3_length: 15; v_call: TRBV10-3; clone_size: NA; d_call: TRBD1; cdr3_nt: TGTGCCATCAGTGAACAACAGGGGCGGCACGGGGAGCTGTTTTTT; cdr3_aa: CAISEQQGRHGELFF
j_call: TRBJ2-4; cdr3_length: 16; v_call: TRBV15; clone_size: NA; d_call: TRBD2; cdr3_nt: TGTGCCACCAGCAGAGATTCGGCGGCTAGCGGGGGGCTTCAGTACTTC; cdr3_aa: CATSRDSAASGGLQYF
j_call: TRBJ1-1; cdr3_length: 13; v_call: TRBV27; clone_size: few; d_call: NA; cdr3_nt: TGTGCCAGCACCAGCAGGCAGAACACTGAAGCTTTCTTT; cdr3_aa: CASTSRQNTEAFF
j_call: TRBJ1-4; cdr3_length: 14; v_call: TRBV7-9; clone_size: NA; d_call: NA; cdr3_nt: TGTGCCAGCAGCTTAGACTGGGGCGGCGAAAAACTGTTTTTT; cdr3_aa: CASSLDWGGEKLFF
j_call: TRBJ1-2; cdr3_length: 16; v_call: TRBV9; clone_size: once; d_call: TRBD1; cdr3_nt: TGTGCCAGCAGCGAGGGACAGGATTCCCGCTACTATGGCTACACCTTC; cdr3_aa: CASSEGQDSRYYGYTF